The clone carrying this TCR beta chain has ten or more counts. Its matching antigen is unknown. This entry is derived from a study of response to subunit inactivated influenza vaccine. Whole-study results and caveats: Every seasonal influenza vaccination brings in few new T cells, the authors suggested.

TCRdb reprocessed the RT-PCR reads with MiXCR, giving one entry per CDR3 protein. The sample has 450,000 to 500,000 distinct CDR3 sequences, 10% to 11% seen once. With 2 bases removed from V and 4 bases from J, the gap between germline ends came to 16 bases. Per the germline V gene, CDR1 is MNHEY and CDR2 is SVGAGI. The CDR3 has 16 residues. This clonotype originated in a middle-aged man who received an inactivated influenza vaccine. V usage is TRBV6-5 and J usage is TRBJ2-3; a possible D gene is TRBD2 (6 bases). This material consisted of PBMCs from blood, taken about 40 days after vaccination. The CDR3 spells CASSYDNGGLADTQYF. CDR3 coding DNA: TGTGCCAGCAGTTACGACAACGGGGGTTTGGCAGATACGCAGTATTTT.